The rows below give T cell receptor beta chains drawn from one sample of a study of blood T cell repertoires in COVID-19. Libraries were prepared by immunoSEQ multiplex PCR; TCRdb keeps only in-frame clonotypes and omits some of them. Of roughly 250,000 clones detected, around 86% appear once; the ten largest clones hold around 12%. The sample comprised peripheral blood. The receptors originated from a woman aged 60-70 years with active or convalescent COVID-19. CDR3s include the opening cysteine and the closing phenylalanine or tryptophan. D genes are given only for firm matches. Not every row has a clone size; where given, it reads once, few, many or a size class.

clone_size: .; v_call: TRBV11-3; j_call: TRBJ2-1; d_call: TRBD2; cdr3_nt: TGTGCCAGCAGCGCCCGCCATAGCGGGGGGACAAATGAGCAGTTCTTC; cdr3_aa: CASSARHSGGTNEQFF
clone_size: .; v_call: TRBV15; j_call: TRBJ1-2; d_call: TRBD1; cdr3_nt: TGTGCCACCAGCAACCAGGCAGGGGGGCCTGGCTATGGCTACACCTTC; cdr3_aa: CATSNQAGGPGYGYTF
clone_size: .; v_call: TRBV19; j_call: TRBJ1-5; d_call: .; cdr3_nt: TGTGCCAGTAGTAGGGACTCCGCGCGTCAGCCCCAGCATTTT; cdr3_aa: CASSRDSARQPQHF
clone_size: .; v_call: TRBV18; j_call: TRBJ1-1; d_call: TRBD1; cdr3_nt: TGTGCCAGCTCACCGGGGACAGCCGGTGAAGCTTTCTTT; cdr3_aa: CASSPGTAGEAFF
clone_size: .; v_call: TRBV5-1; j_call: TRBJ1-5; d_call: .; cdr3_nt: TGCGCCAGCAGCCTCTCAGGTCAGGGCAATCAGCCCCAGCATTTT; cdr3_aa: CASSLSGQGNQPQHF
clone_size: .; v_call: TRBV29-1; j_call: TRBJ1-1; d_call: TRBD1; cdr3_nt: TGCAGCGTTATTGGACAGGGGGTGCTGAGGACTGAAGCTTTCTTT; cdr3_aa: CSVIGQGVLRTEAFF
clone_size: .; v_call: TRBV27; j_call: TRBJ2-2; d_call: .; cdr3_nt: TGTGCCAGCAGTGGCGCAGGGTTGGCCGGGGAGCTGTTTTTT; cdr3_aa: CASSGAGLAGELFF
clone_size: .; v_call: TRBV29-1; j_call: TRBJ2-5; d_call: .; cdr3_nt: TGCAGCGCCGGACAGTTGGCGGAGACCCAGTACTTC; cdr3_aa: CSAGQLAETQYF
clone_size: once; v_call: TRBV6-5; j_call: TRBJ1-3; d_call: TRBD1; cdr3_nt: TGTGCCAGCGAAGAAGACAGGGGATGGGGAAACACCATATATTTT; cdr3_aa: CASEEDRGWGNTIYF
clone_size: .; v_call: TRBV6-6; j_call: TRBJ1-3; d_call: TRBD1; cdr3_nt: TGTGCCAGCAGTCTCGTGGGAAGGCGGGACAGGCGAAACACCATATATTTT; cdr3_aa: CASSLVGRRDRRNTIYF
clone_size: .; v_call: TRBV19; j_call: TRBJ2-1; d_call: TRBD2; cdr3_nt: TGTGCCAGTAGGCCGGGGGCTAGCGGGGGGAATGAGCAGTTCTTC; cdr3_aa: CASRPGASGGNEQFF
clone_size: .; v_call: TRBV6-5; j_call: TRBJ2-7; d_call: TRBD1; cdr3_nt: TGTGCCAGCAGCAAGGCAGGGGGTTCCGAGCAGTACTTC; cdr3_aa: CASSKAGGSEQYF
clone_size: .; v_call: TRBV5-4; j_call: TRBJ1-2; d_call: .; cdr3_nt: TGTGCCAGCAGCTTGCACAGGGAAGACTATGGCTACACCTTC; cdr3_aa: CASSLHREDYGYTF
clone_size: .; v_call: TRBV18; j_call: TRBJ2-5; d_call: .; cdr3_nt: TGTGCCAGCTCACCACAGCGAGGGGGAGAGACCCAGTACTTC; cdr3_aa: CASSPQRGGETQYF
clone_size: .; v_call: TRBV29-1; j_call: TRBJ2-5; d_call: .; cdr3_nt: TGCAGCGCCCGGGCAGGGGCCTCGCAAGAGACCCAGTACTTC; cdr3_aa: CSARAGASQETQYF
clone_size: .; v_call: TRBV18; j_call: TRBJ1-4; d_call: .; cdr3_nt: TGTGCCAGCTCACCCTCGCGGGCAACTAATGAAAAACTGTTTTTT; cdr3_aa: CASSPSRATNEKLFF
clone_size: .; v_call: TRBV6-5; j_call: TRBJ2-2; d_call: .; cdr3_nt: TGTGCCAGCACCCGGGGGAACACCGGGGAGCTGTTTTTT; cdr3_aa: CASTRGNTGELFF
clone_size: .; v_call: TRBV5-1; j_call: TRBJ2-2; d_call: .; cdr3_nt: TGCGCCAGCAGCACTTCATGGGGGGAGAACACCGGGGAGCTGTTTTTT; cdr3_aa: CASSTSWGENTGELFF
clone_size: .; v_call: TRBV28; j_call: TRBJ2-5; d_call: .; cdr3_nt: TGTGCCAGCAGTTCCCCAGAAGAGACCCAGTACTTC; cdr3_aa: CASSSPEETQYF
clone_size: .; v_call: TRBV6-2/TRBV6-3; j_call: TRBJ1-2; d_call: TRBD1; cdr3_nt: TGTGCCAGCAGTTACACCCCCGGGACAGGGGGCGCCTATGGCTACACCTTC; cdr3_aa: CASSYTPGTGGAYGYTF
clone_size: few; v_call: TRBV30; j_call: TRBJ1-1; d_call: TRBD1; cdr3_nt: TGTGCCTGGAGGAGACAGGGGTTGAACACTGAAGCTTTCTTT; cdr3_aa: CAWRRQGLNTEAFF
clone_size: .; v_call: TRBV7-2; j_call: TRBJ2-7; d_call: TRBD2; cdr3_nt: TGTGCCAGCAGCCCACGGACTAGCGGGGGGTACGAGCAGTACTTC; cdr3_aa: CASSPRTSGGYEQYF
clone_size: .; v_call: TRBV2; j_call: TRBJ2-7; d_call: .; cdr3_nt: TGTGCCAGCAGCCGACAGGACCTCTACGAGCAGTACTTC; cdr3_aa: CASSRQDLYEQYF
clone_size: .; v_call: TRBV18; j_call: TRBJ1-2; d_call: .; cdr3_nt: TGTGCCAGCTCACCACCGGCAGGGGCGGGTGGCTACACCTTC; cdr3_aa: CASSPPAGAGGYTF
clone_size: few; v_call: TRBV10-2; j_call: TRBJ1-1; d_call: TRBD1; cdr3_nt: TGCGCCAGCAGGACAGGGGCCCAGAACACTGAAGCTTTCTTT; cdr3_aa: CASRTGAQNTEAFF
clone_size: .; v_call: TRBV27; j_call: TRBJ1-2; d_call: TRBD1; cdr3_nt: TGTGCCAGCAGTTTACAGGGACAGGTTCCTTCTAACTATGGCTACACCTTC; cdr3_aa: CASSLQGQVPSNYGYTF
clone_size: .; v_call: TRBV7-9; j_call: TRBJ2-2; d_call: .; cdr3_nt: TGTGCCAGCAGCCCACGACCCCCTTGGAGTCACGGGGAGCTGTTTTTT; cdr3_aa: CASSPRPPWSHGELFF
clone_size: .; v_call: TRBV30; j_call: TRBJ2-1; d_call: TRBD2; cdr3_nt: TGTGCCTGGAGGCGGGGGGCTGACAATGAGCAGTTCTTC; cdr3_aa: CAWRRGADNEQFF
clone_size: .; v_call: TRBV19; j_call: TRBJ2-1; d_call: TRBD2; cdr3_nt: TGTGCCAGTAGAGGGGGACTAGGAAACAATGAGCAGTTCTTC; cdr3_aa: CASRGGLGNNEQFF
clone_size: .; v_call: TRBV19; j_call: TRBJ1-5; d_call: .; cdr3_nt: TGTGCCAGTAGTAATCCCCGAAGCTCTACAGGGTACAATCAGCCCCAGCATTTT; cdr3_aa: CASSNPRSSTGYNQPQHF
clone_size: .; v_call: TRBV4-3; j_call: TRBJ1-4; d_call: .; cdr3_nt: TGCGCCAGCAGCCAGCTTGGGGGGGGAGTCCCCAATGAAAAACTGTTTTTT; cdr3_aa: CASSQLGGGVPNEKLFF
clone_size: .; v_call: TRBV30; j_call: TRBJ1-1; d_call: .; cdr3_nt: TGTGCCTGGAGTGTACTAGAGGGGAGGGCCAGGGTGGCTGGGACTGAAGCTTTCTTT; cdr3_aa: CAWSVLEGRARVAGTEAFF
clone_size: .; v_call: TRBV3-1/TRBV3-2; j_call: TRBJ1-6; d_call: .; cdr3_nt: TGTGCCAGCAGCCAAGGTGGCAGGTCTAATTCACCCCTCCACTTT; cdr3_aa: CASSQGGRSNSPLHF
clone_size: .; v_call: TRBV3-1/TRBV3-2; j_call: TRBJ2-1; d_call: TRBD2; cdr3_nt: TGTGCCAGCAGCCAAGGTACTAGCGGGGGCTATGAGCAGTTCTTC; cdr3_aa: CASSQGTSGGYEQFF
clone_size: .; v_call: TRBV6-5; j_call: TRBJ2-5; d_call: .; cdr3_nt: TGTGCCAGCAGTTACAGTGGGGGCTGGGAGACCCAGTACTTC; cdr3_aa: CASSYSGGWETQYF
clone_size: few; v_call: TRBV6-5; j_call: TRBJ1-1; d_call: .; cdr3_nt: TGTGCCAGTAATGGGGGGGCGGCAGGGGACACTGAAGCTTTCTTT; cdr3_aa: CASNGGAAGDTEAFF
clone_size: .; v_call: TRBV2; j_call: TRBJ1-5; d_call: .; cdr3_nt: TGTGCCAGCAGTGCCGGGAGGAATCAGCCCCAGCATTTT; cdr3_aa: CASSAGRNQPQHF
clone_size: .; v_call: TRBV27; j_call: TRBJ1-6; d_call: TRBD1; cdr3_nt: TGTGCCAGCAGGGGACAGGGGGATTCACCCCTCCACTTT; cdr3_aa: CASRGQGDSPLHF
clone_size: once; v_call: TRBV18; j_call: TRBJ2-7; d_call: .; cdr3_nt: TGTGCCAGCTCTCACCGTGGGCTTACTGAAAGGGGCAGCGAGCAGTACTTC; cdr3_aa: CASSHRGLTERGSEQYF
clone_size: .; v_call: TRBV2; j_call: TRBJ2-1; d_call: TRBD1; cdr3_nt: TGTGCCAGCAGTGAAGGGACAGGGAGCTACAATGAGCAGTTCTTC; cdr3_aa: CASSEGTGSYNEQFF
clone_size: .; v_call: TRBV3-1/TRBV3-2; j_call: TRBJ1-3; d_call: .; cdr3_nt: TGTGCCAGCAGCCCCAGGACAGACGGAAACACCATATATTTT; cdr3_aa: CASSPRTDGNTIYF
clone_size: .; v_call: TRBV28; j_call: TRBJ1-2; d_call: .; cdr3_nt: TGTGCCAGCAGCTACGGGGGGGCGGGCGGCTACACCTTC; cdr3_aa: CASSYGGAGGYTF
clone_size: .; v_call: TRBV5-1; j_call: TRBJ2-1; d_call: .; cdr3_nt: TGCGCCAGCAGCTTGGCCCCGGGGACCTACAATGAGCAGTTCTTC; cdr3_aa: CASSLAPGTYNEQFF
clone_size: .; v_call: TRBV11-1; j_call: TRBJ2-5; d_call: TRBD1; cdr3_nt: TGTGCCAGCAGTCCCCCCGACAGGGGATATGGGGAGACCCAGTACTTC; cdr3_aa: CASSPPDRGYGETQYF
clone_size: .; v_call: TRBV5-6; j_call: TRBJ2-7; d_call: TRBD1; cdr3_nt: TGTGCCAGCAGCGGCAGGGGGAGAGGCCCCTACGAGCAGTACTTC; cdr3_aa: CASSGRGRGPYEQYF
clone_size: once; v_call: TRBV2; j_call: TRBJ2-7; d_call: TRBD2; cdr3_nt: TGTGCCAGCCGGGGGGGGGCGGCCTACGAGCAGTACTTC; cdr3_aa: CASRGGAAYEQYF
clone_size: once; v_call: TRBV5-1; j_call: TRBJ1-2; d_call: .; cdr3_nt: TGCGCCAGCAGCCCCAGGACAGCTACCCCCGGCTATGGCTACACCTTC; cdr3_aa: CASSPRTATPGYGYTF
clone_size: .; v_call: TRBV11-2; j_call: TRBJ2-2; d_call: .; cdr3_nt: TGTGCCAGCACCCCAGGCCCGGCGAACACCGGGGAGCTGTTTTTT; cdr3_aa: CASTPGPANTGELFF
clone_size: .; v_call: TRBV7-2; j_call: TRBJ1-1; d_call: .; cdr3_nt: TGTGCCAGCAGCCCACGACTCGACAGGAACACTGAAGCTTTCTTT; cdr3_aa: CASSPRLDRNTEAFF
clone_size: .; v_call: TRBV30; j_call: TRBJ2-1; d_call: .; cdr3_nt: TGTGCCTGGATTCAAGGGGGCTCCTACAATGAGCAGTTCTTC; cdr3_aa: CAWIQGGSYNEQFF
clone_size: .; v_call: TRBV30; j_call: TRBJ1-5; d_call: .; cdr3_nt: TGTGCCTGGAGTCTGGACAGTAGCAATCAGCCCCAGCATTTT; cdr3_aa: CAWSLDSSNQPQHF
clone_size: .; v_call: TRBV29-1; j_call: TRBJ1-2; d_call: TRBD1; cdr3_nt: TGCAGCGTTGAAGATCCGACAGGGGGCCACGGCTACACCTTC; cdr3_aa: CSVEDPTGGHGYTF
clone_size: .; v_call: TRBV7-3; j_call: TRBJ2-2; d_call: TRBD2; cdr3_nt: TGTGCCAGCAGCTTAACAGCTAGCGGGGTAGGCACCGGGGAGCTGTTTTTT; cdr3_aa: CASSLTASGVGTGELFF